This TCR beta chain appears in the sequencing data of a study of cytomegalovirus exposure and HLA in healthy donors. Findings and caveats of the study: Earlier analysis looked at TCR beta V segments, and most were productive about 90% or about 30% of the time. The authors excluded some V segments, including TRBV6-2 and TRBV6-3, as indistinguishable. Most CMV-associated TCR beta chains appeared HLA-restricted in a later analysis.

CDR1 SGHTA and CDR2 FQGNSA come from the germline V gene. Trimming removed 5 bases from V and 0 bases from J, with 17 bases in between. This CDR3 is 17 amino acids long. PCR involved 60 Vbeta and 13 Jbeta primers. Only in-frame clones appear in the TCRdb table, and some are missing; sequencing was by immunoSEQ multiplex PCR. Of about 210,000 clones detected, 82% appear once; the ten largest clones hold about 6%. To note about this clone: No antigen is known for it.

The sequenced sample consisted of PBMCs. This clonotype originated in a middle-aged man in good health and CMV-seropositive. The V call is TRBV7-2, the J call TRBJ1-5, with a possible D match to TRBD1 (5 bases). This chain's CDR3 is CASSPNRIFYSNQPQHF. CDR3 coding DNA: TGTGCCAGCAGCCCGAACAGGATTTTCTATAGCAATCAGCCCCAGCATTTT.